This T cell receptor beta chain is from a study of identical twins. From germline, CDR1 is MNHEY and CDR2 SMNVEV (reference sequence). V shed 4 bases and J 1 base; nucleotides not matched to a gene: 10. The CDR3 length is 17 residues. This clonotype was seen only a few times. TCRdb analysed the 5' RACE reads with MiXCR anew, one entry per CDR3 protein. The table includes 350,000 to 450,000 distinct CDR3 sequences, about 18% detected once. The chain uses TRBV27 and TRBJ2-1; 7 bases line up with TRBD2. The sequencing sample was made of naive T cells sorted from blood. The clonotype originates from a man in his fifties in good health. This chain's CDR3 is CASSSATSEPSYNEQFF. The CDR3, as DNA: TGTGCCAGCAGTTCGGCAACTAGCGAACCTTCCTACAATGAGCAGTTCTTC.